What follows are 2 T cell receptor beta chains derived from one specimen sequenced in a study of T-cell reconstitution after alpha-beta-depleted transplantation in children. Unique molecular identifiers were incorporated into the prepared TCRbeta library. TCRdb re-analysed the PCR reads in MiXCR, keeping a single row per CDR3 protein. Of more than 200,000 distinct CDR3 sequences in the sample, 25% were seen once. The material was PBMCs, obtained before TCRalphabeta/CD19-depleted stem cell transplant. These receptors were collected from a girl under 10 years old with Fanconi anemia, due to receive a stem cell transplant.

The V call is TRBV7-3, the J call TRBJ2-2, with D perhaps TRBD1 (6 bases). Germline lookup yields CDR1 SGHTA and CDR2 FQGTGA. With 3 bases removed from V and 1 base from J, the gap between germline ends came to 9 bases. The CDR3 loop spans 15 amino acids. The CDR3 is CASSLTGKNTGELFF. CDR3 sequence (DNA): TGTGCCAGCAGCTTGACAGGAAAGAACACCGGGGAGCTGTTTTTT.

The V call is TRBV2, the J call TRBJ2-5, with TRBD2 identical over 13 bases. Germline loops: CDR1 SNHLY, CDR2 FYNNEI. The CDR3 sequence is 13 residues long. The V gene end was trimmed by 8 bases and the J gene end by 5 bases; junction bases not matched to a gene: 2. CDR3 coding DNA: TGTGCCAGCCCGACTAGCGGGAGGGAGACCCAGTACTTC. Residues: CASPTSGRETQYF.